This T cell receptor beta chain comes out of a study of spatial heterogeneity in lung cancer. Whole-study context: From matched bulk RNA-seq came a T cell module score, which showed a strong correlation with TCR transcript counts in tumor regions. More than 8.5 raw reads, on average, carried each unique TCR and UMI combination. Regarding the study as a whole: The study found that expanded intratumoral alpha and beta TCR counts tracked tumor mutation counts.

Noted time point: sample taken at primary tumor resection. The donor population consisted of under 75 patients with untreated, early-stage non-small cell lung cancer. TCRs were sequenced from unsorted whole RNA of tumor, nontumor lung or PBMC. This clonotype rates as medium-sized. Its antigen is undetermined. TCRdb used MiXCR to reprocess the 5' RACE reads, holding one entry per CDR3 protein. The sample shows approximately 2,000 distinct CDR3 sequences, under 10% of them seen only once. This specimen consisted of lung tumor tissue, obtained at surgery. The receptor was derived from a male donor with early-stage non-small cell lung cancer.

The chain's CDR3 is CASSLRGSAEAFF. Written as DNA, the CDR3 is TGTGCCAGCAGTTTACGGGGTAGCGCTGAAGCTTTCTTT. The rearrangement joins TRBV28 to TRBJ1-1; D call uncertain. Germline V gives CDR1 MDHEN, CDR2 SYDVKM. The germline V and J ends were trimmed by 2 bases and 6 bases, with 10 bases remaining between them. This CDR3 region has 13 residues.